This T cell receptor (beta chain) emerged from a study of control samples from healthy donors and cancer patients. The CDR3 totals 15 residues. V trimming: 3 bases; J trimming: 5 bases; junction bases outside the gene matches: 9. From germline, CDR1 is SGDLS and CDR2 YYNGEE. Assay used: immunoSEQ multiplex PCR; TCRdb lists only in-frame clones, some missing. The table has about 140,000 clones, 85% to 95% seen once. This TCR derives from a man aged 35 to 55 in good health. The chain carries TRBV9 and TRBJ1-1, with 8 bases aligning to TRBD1. The source material was blood. The CDR3 bases are TGTGCCAGCAGCGCGAACCACAGGGGGGGAACTGAAGCTTTCTTT. Protein: CASSANHRGGTEAFF.